This T cell receptor beta chain was found in a study of blood T cell repertoires in COVID-19. The protocol was immunoSEQ multiplex PCR, while the TCRdb copy is restricted to in-frame clones and leaves out a portion. The sample records approximately 260,000 clones, roughly 89% being singletons. This CDR3 has 17 residues. Germline values: CDR1 SGHTA, CDR2 FQGTGA. V lost 1 base and J lost 2; bases outside the gene matches: 7. This study enrolled people aged roughly 18 to 89 from about 26 US geographic areas. The sequence derives from a woman aged 55-75 years who had recovered from COVID-19. The chain couples TRBV7-3 to TRBJ2-2; 7 bases match TRBD1. The specimen was PBMCs or T cells enriched from blood (not recorded which). CDR3 nucleotides: TGTGCCAGCAGCTTAATGAGACAGGGCGGTAACACCGGGGAGCTGTTTTTT. Translating gives CASSLMRQGGNTGELFF. Using reference TRBV7-3 and TRBJ2-2 for the parts outside the CDR3, the full variable domain is GAGVSQTPSNKVTEKGKYVELRCDPISGHTALYWYRQSLGQGPEFLIYFQGTGAADDSGLPNDRFFAVRPEGSVSTLKIQRTERGDSAVYLCASSLMRQGGNTGELFFGEGSRLTVL.